This T cell receptor beta chain was retrieved from a study of T-cell memory formation after mild COVID-19. The V end lost 3 bases, the J end lost 3 bases, and 9 bases lay between the germline ends. CDR1 is ENHRY, CDR2 SYGVKD, per germline. The CDR3 runs 13 residues. TCRdb ran MiXCR on the 5' RACE reads and lists one entry per CDR3 protein. The repertoire has under 450,000 distinct CDR3 sequences, under 25% of them found once; the top ten carry around a fifth. This receptor was taken from a man aged 18 to 29 who had mild COVID-19 (a few samples of this study predate the infection). Cell type and time point are not known. The sequenced sample was PBMCs or a T cell subset sorted from them (not recorded which). The genes are TRBV10-3 and TRBJ2-7; TRBD1 might be the D (5 bases). CDR3 in amino acids: CAISDRQSYEQYF. The CDR3 DNA reads TGTGCCATCAGTGACCGACAGAGCTACGAGCAGTACTTC.